This T cell receptor (beta chain) was sequenced during a study of PD-1 blockade in classical Hodgkin lymphoma. For this clone: Its antigen is not known.

Unmatched junction bases numbered 16, after V lost 4 bases and J lost 1 base. Germline CDR1 SGHKS, CDR2 YYEKEE (reference sequence). This CDR3 spans 18 amino acids. Generated by immunoSEQ multiplex PCR, the TCRdb table keeps only in-frame clones and is missing some. The data contain about 97,000 clones, 80% to 85% of them singletons. Study observations and caveats: Patients with an early start, nivolumab under 1 year after ASCT, were excluded. The authors have not defined what causes the repertoire differences, possibly disease activity or prior therapy. Patients with a complete response exhibited baseline diversity comparable to newly diagnosed patients.

The patients all showed relapse after autologous stem cell transplantation, while their brentuximab vedotin exposure varied. Best responses fell into complete response, partial response or progressive disease. This chain uses TRBV5-5 with TRBJ1-1; 7 nucleotides align to TRBD1. The sample here was peripheral blood mononuclear cells (PBMCs), taken at baseline. This sequence originates from a human donor with classical Hodgkin lymphoma. CDR3 loop: CASSQGPDRRAGNTEAFF. CDR3 in DNA: TGTGCCAGCAGCCAAGGTCCGGACAGGAGGGCGGGGAACACTGAAGCTTTCTTT.